The 9 T cell receptor beta chains reported below all come from one sample, sequenced in a study of kidney transplant recipient with SARS-CoV-2 infection. Using its own MiXCR run on the reads, TCRdb lists one record per CDR3 protein. The sample consists of 250,000 or so distinct CDR3 sequences, 25% to 30% of them appearing once. The source material was a blood sample, sampled at baseline and between days 110 and 120 from a kidney transplant recipient. The receptors shown here come from a male patient in his thirties who had COVID-19 and was a kidney transplant recipient. Some T cells may be the graft donor's.

Only one count was recorded for this clonotype. This sequence may be a read error, since a much larger clone differs from it by one base. The gene calls are TRBV24-1 and TRBJ1-2; D is uncertain. The V end was cut by 6 bases, the J end by 4 bases, with 23 bases between. Looked up from germline, CDR1 is KGHDR and CDR2 is SFDVKD. The CDR3 length is 17 residues. The CDR3 bases are TGTGCCACCAGTTCCACTAGTAGTACCAGAAAGGCCTATGGCTACACCTTC. Its protein is CATSSTSSTRKAYGYTF.

This clonotype was recorded only once. This clone may be a read error of a much larger clone one base away. The genes are TRBV20-1 and TRBJ1-2, with D possibly being TRBD1 (5 bases). Germline V gives CDR1 DFQATT, CDR2 SNEGSKA (reference sequence). The CDR3 runs 13 residues. V gave up 5 bases and J gave up 8 bases, with 18 bases separating them. DNA for the CDR3: TGCAGTGCTTATCCCCTCAGGGCCCCGGGCTACACCTTC. Its protein is CSAYPLRAPGYTF.

V gene TRBV29-1 combines with J gene TRBJ2-4, with a possible D match to TRBD2 (5 bases). V was cut by 6 bases and J by 7 bases, with 7 bases left in between. The CDR3 runs to 10 residues. In germline, CDR1 is SQVTM, CDR2 ANQGSEA. CDR3 sequence (DNA): TGCAGCGTCGCTAGCAACATTCAGTACTTC. Its translation is CSVASNIQYF.

This clonotype was counted only a few times. The chain uses TRBV5-1 and TRBJ2-1, with unresolved D. Deletions cut 4 bases from V and 2 bases from J, with 13 bases between. This CDR3 region has 15 residues. The V gene's germline CDR1 is SGHRS and CDR2 YFSETQ. This CDR3 reads CASSLDIGTYNEQFF. CDR3 bases: TGCGCCAGCAGCCTTGACATTGGTACCTACAATGAGCAGTTCTTC.

This clonotype was seen at least ten times. J is TRBJ1-5 and V is TRBV6-2 or TRBV6-3, with D unresolved. Germline lookup yields CDR1 MNHEY and CDR2 SVGEGT. The CDR3 has 15 residues. Between the trimmed V and J ends, which lost 5 bases and 0 bases, there was a span of 11 bases. This chain's CDR3 is CASSPDGYSNQPQHF. DNA for the CDR3: TGTGCCAGCAGTCCCGACGGATATAGCAATCAGCCCCAGCATTTT.

In this sample, this clonotype turned up a few times. V is TRBV5-6 and J is TRBJ2-7, with TRBD2 matching 13 bases. Per the germline V gene, CDR1 is SGHDT and CDR2 is YYEEEE. The CDR3 has 15 amino acids. V lost 3 bases and J lost 5; bases outside the gene matches: 5. DNA of the CDR3: TGTGCCAGCAGCTGGGGACTAGCGGGAACGAACGAGCAGTACTTC. This encodes CASSWGLAGTNEQYF.

This clonotype was picked up many times. CDR3 residues: CASSDAFCIGKTYGYTF. The CDR3 coding sequence is TGTGCCAGCAGTGATGCTTTCTGCATCGGAAAGACCTATGGCTACACCTTC. The rearrangement links TRBV6-2 or TRBV6-3 to TRBJ1-2; D unresolved. Germline CDR1 is MNHEY and CDR2 is SVGEGT. The CDR3 covers 17 residues. V was pared by 5 bases and J by 4 bases, with 23 bases between.

This clonotype was counted at least ten times. The rearrangement links TRBV20-1 to TRBJ2-2; maybe TRBD2 (5 bases). Germline V gives CDR1 DFQATT, CDR2 SNEGSKA (reference sequence). The CDR3 is made up of 16 amino acids. V gave up 6 bases and J gave up 0 bases, with 17 bases separating them. This chain's CDR3 is CSAENLRGPNTGELFF. CDR3 nucleotides: TGCAGTGCCGAGAACTTACGCGGGCCGAACACCGGGGAGCTGTTTTTT.

This clonotype was recorded many times. The chain links TRBV12-3 or TRBV12-4 to TRBJ2-6; a weak D match, TRBD2 (6 bases). Trimming removed 6 bases from V and 1 base from J, with 16 bases in between. CDR3 length: 17 amino acids. The CDR3 spells CASSYSLGGSGANVLTF. The DNA of the CDR3 is TGTGCCAGCAGCTACTCTTTGGGGGGATCTGGGGCCAACGTCCTGACTTTC.